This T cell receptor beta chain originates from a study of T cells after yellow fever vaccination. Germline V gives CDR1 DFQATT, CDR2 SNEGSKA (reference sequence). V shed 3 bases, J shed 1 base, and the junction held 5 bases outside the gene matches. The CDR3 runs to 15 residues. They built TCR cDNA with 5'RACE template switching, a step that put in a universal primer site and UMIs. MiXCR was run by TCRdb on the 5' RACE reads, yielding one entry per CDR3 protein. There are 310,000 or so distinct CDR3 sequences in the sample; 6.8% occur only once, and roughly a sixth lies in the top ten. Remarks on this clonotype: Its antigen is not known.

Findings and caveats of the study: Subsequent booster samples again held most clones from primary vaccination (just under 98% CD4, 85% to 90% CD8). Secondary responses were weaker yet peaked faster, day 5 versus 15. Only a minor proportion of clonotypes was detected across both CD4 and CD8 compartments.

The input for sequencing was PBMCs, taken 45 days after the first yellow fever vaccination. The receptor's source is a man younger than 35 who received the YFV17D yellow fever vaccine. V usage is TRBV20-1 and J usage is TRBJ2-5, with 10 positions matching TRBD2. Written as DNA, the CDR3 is TGCAGTGCTAGCCCTAGCGGGGGCTCCCAAGAGACCCAGTACTTC. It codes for CSASPSGGSQETQYF.